Below are 25 T cell receptor beta chains sequenced from a single sample in a study of T-cell memory formation after mild COVID-19. One entry per CDR3 protein results from TCRdb running MiXCR on the 5' RACE reads. The data show 170,000 or so distinct CDR3 sequences, around a third seen once. Input material: PBMCs or a T cell subset sorted from them (not recorded which). These receptors came from an adult woman who had mild COVID-19 (a few samples of this study predate the infection). Cell type and time point are not known.

This chain connects TRBV12-3 or TRBV12-4 to TRBJ1-1; D possibly corresponds to TRBD1 (5 bases). The CDR3 covers 14 residues. Trimming removed 7 bases from V and 1 base from J, with 13 bases in between. This CDR3 reads CASTRGGTNTEAFF. DNA for the CDR3: TGTGCCAGCACCCGGGGGGGGACGAACACTGAAGCTTTCTTT.

The genes are TRBV24-1 and TRBJ2-2, with 7 bases matching TRBD1. This CDR3 has 17 residues. V shed 4 bases, J shed 4 bases, and the junction held 11 bases outside the gene matches. The germline V gene encodes CDR1 KGHDR and CDR2 SFDVKD. This chain's CDR3 is CATSDRQGISTTGELFF. The CDR3 DNA sequence: TGTGCCACCAGTGACCGACAGGGTATCTCGACCACCGGGGAGCTGTTTTTT.

The chain employs TRBV7-2 and TRBJ2-7; 11 nucleotides agree with TRBD1. Germline CDR1 SGHTA, CDR2 FQGNSA. The CDR3 has 16 amino acids. The junction had 11 bases not matched to a gene; V was cut back by 5 bases and J by 5 bases. CDR3 bases: TGTGCCAGCAGCATGCACCGGGACAGGGGGAGACACGAGCAGTACTTC. Its translation: CASSMHRDRGRHEQYF.

The V and J genes are TRBV9 and TRBJ2-2, with TRBD2 matching 14 bases. The CDR3 runs to 15 residues. Germline V gene data show CDR1 as SGDLS and CDR2 as YYNGEE. Unmatched junction bases numbered 1, after V lost 3 bases and J lost 6 bases. The DNA of the CDR3 is TGTGCCAGCAGCGCGACTAGCGGGAGGGCCGGGGAGCTGTTTTTT. Its protein is CASSATSGRAGELFF. Variable domain in full (rest from reference TRBV9 and TRBJ2-2): DSGVTQTPKHLITATGQRVTLRCSPRSGDLSVYWYQQSLDQGLQFLIQYYNGEERAKGNILERFSAQQFPDLHSELNLSSLELGDSALYFCASSATSGRAGELFFGEGSRLTVL.

The CDR3 DNA reads TGTGCCAGCAGCCAGGGCGGGTGGGAGCAGTACTTC. Its protein is CASSQGGWEQYF. The rearrangement uses TRBV4-2 and TRBJ2-7; TRBD2 might be the D (5 bases). Trimming took 3 bases from V and 7 from J, leaving 10 bases between them. In germline, CDR1 is LGHNA, CDR2 YNFKEQ. This CDR3 spans 12 amino acids.

The CDR3 spells CAISASTRETQYF. CDR3 coding DNA: TGTGCCATATCGGCCTCCACCCGCGAGACCCAGTACTTC. The chain joins TRBV10-3 to TRBJ2-5; D gene unclear. The germline gives CDR1 ENHRY, CDR2 SYGVKD. V gave up 9 bases and J gave up 5 bases, with 16 bases separating them. The CDR3 contains 13 residues.

V gene TRBV11-2 combines with J gene TRBJ1-1; the D gene is possibly TRBD1 (6 bases). V lost 5 bases to trimming and J lost 3 bases, with 22 bases between them. Germline assignment: CDR1 SGHAT and CDR2 FQNNGV. The CDR3 consists of 17 residues. DNA for the CDR3: TGTGCCAGCAGCCAAGGGACTGGGGGCATGGGGGACACTGAAGCTTTCTTT. This sequence encodes CASSQGTGGMGDTEAFF.

This clonotype occurred a few times. The chain uses TRBV15 and TRBJ2-7, with a weak D call TRBD2 (6 bases). Germline loops: CDR1 LNHNV, CDR2 YYDKDF (reference sequence). CDR3 length: 20 amino acids. V shed 1 base and J shed 3 bases, with 28 bases lying between them. The CDR3 loop is CATSRVVPLEDAGKDYEQYF. The CDR3 DNA is TGTGCCACCAGCAGAGTTGTCCCGCTCGAGGACGCGGGGAAGGACTACGAGCAGTACTTC. The whole variable domain, remainder taken from reference TRBV15 and TRBJ2-7, is DAMVIQNPRYQVTQFGKPVTLSCSQTLNHNVMYWYQQKSSQAPKLLFHYYDKDFNNEADTPDNFQSRRPNTSFCFLDIRSPGLGDTAMYLCATSRVVPLEDAGKDYEQYFGPGTRLTVT.

This clonotype was counted a single time. This chain connects TRBV4-1 to TRBJ1-2; 7 bases map to TRBD1. Trimming cost V 2 bases and J 5 bases; bases outside gene matches: 8. This CDR3 region has 15 residues. Germline V gene lookup returns CDR1 MGHRA and CDR2 YSYEKL. The CDR3 nucleotides are TGCGCCAGCAGCCAACCAGCCCGGGACAGATATGGCTACACCTTC. This gives the protein CASSQPARDRYGYTF.

The chain joins TRBV19 to TRBJ1-1; the D is unclear. V was clipped by 9 bases and J by 8 bases, with 13 bases between them. This CDR3 is built from 11 residues. Germline V lookup: CDR1 LNHDA, CDR2 SQIVND (reference sequence). CDR3 in amino acids: CASTDGGEAFF. The DNA for the CDR3 is TGTGCCAGCACGGACGGAGGGGAAGCTTTCTTT.

The table lists this clonotype with a few counts. J is TRBJ1-2 and V is TRBV12-3 or TRBV12-4, with D unresolved. V shed 8 bases and J shed 7 bases, with 11 bases lying between them. The length of the CDR3 is 11 residues. This CDR3 reads CASGEDGGYTF. The CDR3 bases are TGTGCCAGCGGGGAGGACGGTGGCTACACCTTC.

As concerns this clonotype: An end of the junction does not agree with germline; a read error may underlie this. The gene calls are TRBV5-6 and TRBJ2-3; maybe TRBD2 (5 bases). The CDR3 sequence is 12 residues long. CDR1 and CDR2 (germline): SGHDT, YYEEEE. The CDR3 region is CASSSSAGQNLF. Here the CDR3 DNA reads TGTGCCAGCAGCTCATCCGCGGGCCAAAATTTGTTC. The full variable domain, rest sourced from reference TRBV5-6 and TRBJ2-3, is DAGVTQSPTHLIKTRGQQVTLRCSPKSGHDTVSWYQQALGQGPQFIFQYYEEEERQRGNFPDRFSGHQFPNYSSELNVNALLLGDSALYLCASSSSAGQNLFGPGTRLTVL.

This clonotype occurred a few times. The chain couples TRBV20-1 to TRBJ2-1; D gene unclear. The V and J ends lost 6 bases and 5 bases respectively, with 17 bases between them. The V gene's germline CDR1 is DFQATT and CDR2 SNEGSKA (reference sequence). The CDR3 has 14 amino acids. The CDR3 protein is CSAPRLVRNNEQFF. The CDR3 DNA sequence: TGCAGTGCGCCGAGACTCGTACGCAACAATGAGCAGTTCTTC.

The chain carries TRBV14 and TRBJ2-7; D not certain. CDR1 SGHDN and CDR2 FVKESK come from the germline V gene. The V end lost 4 bases, the J end lost 3 bases, and 7 bases lay between the germline ends. There are 12 residues in the CDR3. CDR3 loop: CASSPHNYEQYF. Here the CDR3 DNA reads TGTGCCAGCAGCCCCCACAACTACGAGCAGTACTTC.

This sequence joins TRBV19 and TRBJ2-7; 8 nucleotides match TRBD1. V shed 5 bases, J shed 6 bases, and the junction held 3 bases outside the gene matches. Looked up from germline, CDR1 is LNHDA and CDR2 is SQIVND (reference sequence). This CDR3 region has 12 residues. The CDR3 region is CASSPDRVEQYF. For the CDR3, the DNA is TGTGCCAGTAGTCCGGACAGGGTCGAGCAGTACTTC.

This clonotype was found a few times. The chain is built from TRBV7-6 and TRBJ2-3; D not resolved. The CDR3 is 15 residues long. V was shortened by 2 bases and J by 0 bases, with 9 bases between the two germline ends. The germline CDR1 and CDR2 sequences are SGHVS and FNYEAQ. This CDR3 reads CASSLPSGSTDTQYF. The DNA for the CDR3 is TGTGCCAGCAGCTTACCCTCCGGCAGCACAGATACGCAGTATTTT.

This clonotype was counted at least ten times. The rearrangement uses TRBV7-9 and TRBJ1-4; the D is unclear. CDR3 length equals 15 residues. V shed 1 base and J shed 7 bases, with 13 bases lying between them. Germline V gene lookup returns CDR1 SEHNR and CDR2 FQNEAQ (reference sequence). The CDR3, as DNA: TGTGCCAGCAGCTTAGGCGATCTGAGTGGTGAAAAACTGTTTTTT. Translation gives CASSLGDLSGEKLFF.

The V and J genes are TRBV18 and TRBJ2-7; 7 bases map to TRBD1. The V gene's germline CDR1 is KGHSH and CDR2 LQKENI. J lost 4 bases, V lost 4 bases, and 4 bases had no gene match. The CDR3 is 13 amino acids. DNA for the CDR3: TGTGCCAGCTCACGAGGGACAGCTTACGAGCAGTACTTC. Its translation: CASSRGTAYEQYF.

V and J are TRBV11-2 and TRBJ2-3; D may be TRBD2 (5 bases). CDR1 is SGHAT and CDR2 is FQNNGV in the germline V gene. CDR3 size: 16 residues. V shed 5 bases and J shed 1 base, with 16 bases lying between them. DNA for the CDR3: TGTGCCAGCAGCCGCGCGAGGGTAGGCCGCACAGATACGCAGTATTTT. It translates to CASSRARVGRTDTQYF. Looking up the rest from reference TRBV11-2 and TRBJ2-3 gives the full variable domain: EAGVAQSPRYKIIEKRQSVAFWCNPISGHATLYWYQQILGQGPKLLIQFQNNGVVDDSQLPKDRFSAERLKGVDSTLKIQPAKLEDSAVYLCASSRARVGRTDTQYFGPGTRLTVL.

This chain connects TRBV5-6 to TRBJ2-1; D call uncertain. Per germline, CDR1 SGHDT and CDR2 YYEEEE. V lost 2 bases and J lost 7, with 16 bases in between. The CDR3 sequence is 15 residues long. The CDR3 is CASSLGSGSKNEQFF. CDR3 bases: TGTGCCAGCAGCTTAGGATCGGGTTCCAAAAATGAGCAGTTCTTC. The full variable domain, rest sourced from reference TRBV5-6 and TRBJ2-1, is DAGVTQSPTHLIKTRGQQVTLRCSPKSGHDTVSWYQQALGQGPQFIFQYYEEEERQRGNFPDRFSGHQFPNYSSELNVNALLLGDSALYLCASSLGSGSKNEQFFGPGTRLTVL.

The CDR3 DNA sequence: TGCAGTGCTAAGGCCCAGGCCAGAAACTATGGCTACACCTTC. Its protein is CSAKAQARNYGYTF. The rearrangement links TRBV20-1 to TRBJ1-2; D is uncertain. The germline CDR1 and CDR2 sequences are DFQATT and SNEGSKA (reference sequence). V was cut by 4 bases and J by 2 bases, with 14 bases left in between. The CDR3 extends over 14 amino acids.

The chain couples TRBV5-1 to TRBJ2-3; D remains unclear. CDR1 is SGHRS and CDR2 is YFSETQ in the germline V gene. Trimming cost V 3 bases and J 0 bases, with 14 bases left between them. The CDR3 sequence is 16 residues long. CDR3 bases: TGCGCCAGCAGCTCGACTCCCAGGATTAGCACAGATACGCAGTATTTT. Protein product: CASSSTPRISTDTQYF.

The V call is TRBV11-2, the J call TRBJ1-2, with D possibly TRBD1 on 5 matching bases. The CDR3 is 15 residues long. Germline CDR1 SGHAT, CDR2 FQNNGV. Trimming took off 5 bases at V and 4 bases at J, with 17 bases between the two ends. The CDR3 DNA reads as TGTGCCAGCAGCCCCCGGGACTCAGGATCCTATGGCTACACCTTC. The encoded protein is CASSPRDSGSYGYTF.

The genes are TRBV5-1 and TRBJ1-2, with D unclear. The V gene lost 3 bases and the J gene lost 4 bases, with 13 bases spanning the gap. The germline V gene encodes CDR1 SGHRS and CDR2 YFSETQ. The CDR3 consists of 14 residues. The CDR3 spells CASSSPDGPYGYTF. Written as DNA, the CDR3 is TGCGCCAGCAGCTCTCCGGACGGGCCCTATGGCTACACCTTC. Full variable domain (rest looked up from reference TRBV5-1 and TRBJ1-2): KAGVTQTPRYLIKTRGQQVTLSCSPISGHRSVSWYQQTPGQGLQFLFEYFSETQRNKGNFPGRFSGRQFSNSRSEMNVSTLELGDSALYLCASSSPDGPYGYTFGSGTRLTVV.

This clonotype was picked up a small number of times. The chain joins TRBV25-1 to TRBJ2-2; D may be TRBD1 (5 bases). The CDR3 contains 13 residues. Germline V lookup: CDR1 MGHDK, CDR2 SYGVNS. The V end lost 4 bases, the J end lost 2 bases, and 5 bases lay between the germline ends. The CDR3 coding sequence is TGTGCCAGCAGTGGGACAAACACCGGGGAGCTGTTTTTT. It translates to CASSGTNTGELFF.